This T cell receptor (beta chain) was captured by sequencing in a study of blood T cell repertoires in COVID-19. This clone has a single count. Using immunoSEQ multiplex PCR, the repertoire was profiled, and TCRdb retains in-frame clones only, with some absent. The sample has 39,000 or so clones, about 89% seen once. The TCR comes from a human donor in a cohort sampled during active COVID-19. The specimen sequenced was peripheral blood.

The CDR3 DNA is TGTGCCAGCAGCCGAGGGATCGGGGTTGCTGAAGCTTTCTTT. It is translated as CASSRGIGVAEAFF. This rearrangement joins TRBV7-8 to TRBJ1-1, with no clear D. V lost 5 bases to trimming and J lost 6 bases, with 16 bases between them. CDR1 and CDR2 (germline): SGHVS, FQNEAQ. There are 14 residues in the CDR3.